The sequence of this T cell receptor (beta chain) was determined in a study of molecular identifiers for immune sequencing clone quantification (dated by TCRdb to the late 2010s). Broadly, across the study: For a replicate experiment, the RNA from either 20,000 or 100,000 naive CD8 T cells was divided into five aliquots, and four of those aliquots went on to sequencing. This methods study benchmarked molecular-identifier clustering-based TCR repertoire sequencing (MIDCIRS) and TCR RNA copy counting, using CD8 T cells to do so. Summary of the overall study and its limitations: When barcode sub-clustering was left out, chimeric consensus sequences inflated TCR diversity, with chimeras reaching as high as 47%. Identical TCR molecules sharing a barcode could cause highly expanded clone sizes to be underestimated. The naive libraries included spiked-in Jurkat TCR RNA (10 copies' worth), and this Jurkat TCR RNA is not part of the donor repertoire. Spiked-in Jurkat TCR RNA equal to a single cell's worth was reported to be detectable even within 1,100,000 naive CD8 T cells. In CMV-specific effector cells, clones with more than 20 RNA copies accounted for over 97% of molecules, whereas in naive cells such clones accounted for under 1%. Around 2.9 recovered TCR RNA copies per cell were obtained by modeling, versus approximately 10 by digital PCR, implying a capture efficiency of 30% to 35%.

Library preparation used PCR. Sequencing relied on a NextSeq 500. Preparation of bulk TCR libraries followed a previously described approach, with the TCR primers listed in Table S5. Purification of total RNA was performed with the Qiagen AllPrep DNA/RNA kit. Before any analysis, reads coming from multiple sequencing runs of the same library were combined into one pool. Per the original workflow: Reads were retained only if an exact TCR constant sequence was present, and the retained reads were trimmed to 150 nt and grouped according to their 12-nt molecular barcodes. Reads within each barcode group were sub-clustered using a 15% Levenshtein threshold, and quality-weighted consensus sequences were constructed for each RNA molecule. Non-functional sequences were removed, as were lower-count sequences one edit away from another. Based on a fit of two negative binomial distributions, barcode sub-clusters having less than 20% of the maximum read count were discarded. TCRdb reran the public reads through fastp at Q25 and MiXCR, keeping productive beta chains. Each entry is one CDR3 protein sequence, shown with its most common DNA and genes. The authors' filters were not applied to this entry. A total of over 90,000 distinct CDR3 sequences appear in this sample, 30% to 35% of them only once. Roughly 10% of the sample belongs to the ten largest clones.

Spanning cysteine to phenylalanine, the CDR3 consists of 14 amino acids. The retained sequence is limited to the CDR3, 42 bases, with the frame set at the first base. From a lookup of the germline V gene, CDR1 and CDR2 are MNHEY and SVGEGT. V is cut by 6 bases and J by 3 bases, and the space between the germline ends is 15 bases. This clonotype was observed a handful of times. Its antigen is currently not known. Per-base quality was not reported, and no clone a single base away is much larger than it. Naive CD8 T cell libraries were made from about 21,000 to 970,000 sorted cells using 10%, 30% or 50% of purified RNA. Naive CD8 T cells were FACS-sorted as CD8+CD4-CCR7+CD45RA+ on a BD FACSAria II into RLT Plus buffer. Detection sensitivity was tested by spiking Jurkat RNA equal to about 10 TCR copies' worth into samples containing roughly 19,000-1,000,000 naive CD8 T cells. Enrichment of CD8 T cells was done with RosetteSep CD8+ T Cell Enrichment Cocktail plus Ficoll-Paque, and ACK red cell lysis came afterward.

The chain is assembled from TRBV6-2 or TRBV6-3 and TRBJ2-7, with the D gene possibly TRBD1 or TRBD2, each one fitting 5 bases. Sequencing used naive CD8+ T cells from blood, with Jurkat cell RNA spiked in. This specimen's cell subset or site label, interpreted: FACS-sorted CD8+CD4-CCR7+CD45RA+ naive T cells. The sequence derives from a human donor in good health. Some libraries in this study had Jurkat cell RNA spiked in. The DNA sequence is given as TGTGCCAGCAGCCCCGGGACGGCTTACTACGAGCAGTACTTC. This gives the protein CASSPGTAYYEQYF.